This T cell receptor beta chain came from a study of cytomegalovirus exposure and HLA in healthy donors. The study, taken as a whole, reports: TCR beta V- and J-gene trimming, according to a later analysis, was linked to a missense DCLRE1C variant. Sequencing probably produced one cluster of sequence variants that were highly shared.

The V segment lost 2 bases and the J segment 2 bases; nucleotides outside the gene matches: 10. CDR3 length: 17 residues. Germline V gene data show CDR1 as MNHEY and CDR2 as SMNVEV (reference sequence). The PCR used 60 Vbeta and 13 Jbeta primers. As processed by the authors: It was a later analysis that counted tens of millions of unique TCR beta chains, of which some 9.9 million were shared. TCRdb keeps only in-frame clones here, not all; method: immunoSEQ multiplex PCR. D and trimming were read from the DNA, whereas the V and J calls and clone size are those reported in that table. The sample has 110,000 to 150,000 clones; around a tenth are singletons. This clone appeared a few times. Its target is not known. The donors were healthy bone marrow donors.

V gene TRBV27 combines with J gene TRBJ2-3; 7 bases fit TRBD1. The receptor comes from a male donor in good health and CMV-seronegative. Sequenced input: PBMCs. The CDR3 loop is CASSLLPRQGLTDTQYF. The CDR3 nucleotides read TGTGCCAGCAGTTTACTACCCCGACAGGGCCTCACAGATACGCAGTATTTT.